This T cell receptor (beta chain) was found in a study of shared clonotypes between healthy human individuals. Regarding this clone: As yet, its antigen is unknown.

Whole-study results and caveats: The genetic and exposure-history diversity represented was limited by few donors.

This table comes from immunoSEQ multiplex PCR, and its TCRdb copy is limited to in-frame clones, with some not included. The sample contains 2 million to 3 million clones, 80% to 95% of which appear only once. Germline V gene data show CDR1 as KGHSH and CDR2 as LQKENI. Unmatched junction bases numbered 13, after V lost 3 bases and J lost 5 bases. The CDR3 runs to 16 residues. Memory CD4+ cells were the fraction left after CD45RA+ naive selection. Sequencing used naive CD4+ T cells from PBMCs. The subset is: CD45RA+ positively selected. The V call is TRBV18, the J call TRBJ2-7, with TRBD1 matching 7 bases. This clonotype originated in a man between 18 and 35 years old in good health. Some clones in this sample may be carry-over from other donors' samples. This CDR3 is CASSPQGTGVVNEQYF. The CDR3 bases are TGTGCCAGCTCACCGCAGGGAACAGGGGTCGTAAACGAGCAGTACTTC.